The 18 T cell receptor beta chains given below trace back to one sample, sequenced in a study of human T cells and chemical hapten exposure. TCRdb fed the RACE reads into MiXCR, producing one record per CDR3 protein. The table records about 82,000 distinct CDR3 sequences, 10% to 15% of them present only once. The sample's time point: patch test 3, about 24 weeks after DPC sensitization. Treatment meaning: therapeutic diphenylcyclopropenone sensitization with weekly scalp DPC. Sequencing was performed on whole blood, taken in connection with sensitization to the hapten diphenylcyclopropenone (DPC). The receptor source for this set is a woman aged 50 to 60 with alopecia areata. Some clones in this sample may be carry-over from other donors' samples.

The chain combines TRBV20-1 with TRBJ2-2; D may correspond to TRBD1 or TRBD2 (6 bases each). This CDR3 has 13 amino acids. CDR1 is DFQATT and CDR2 is SNEGSKA in the germline V gene (reference sequence). Trimming removed 6 bases at V and 2 bases at J, with 10 bases between. The CDR3 here is CSAGGQNTGELFF. CDR3 in DNA: TGCAGTGCCGGGGGCCAAAACACCGGGGAGCTGTTTTTT.

This clonotype occurred many times. The chain recombines TRBV6-2 or TRBV6-3 with TRBJ1-1; 7 positions match TRBD1. V dropped 1 base and J dropped 12; count of bases not matched to a gene: 17. The CDR3 runs 16 residues. Germline assignment: CDR1 MNHEY and CDR2 SVGEGT. The DNA for the CDR3 is TGTGCCAGCAGTTACTTGCTGGACAGGCGGAACTATAGATCTTTCTTT. Encoded protein: CASSYLLDRRNYRSFF.

Only a few counts were recorded for this clonotype. CDR3 sequence (DNA): TGTGCCAGCAGGGTTCTTGTCCCGGGGCCCGAAGCTTTCTTT. Encoded protein: CASRVLVPGPEAFF. This chain links TRBV2 with TRBJ1-1; TRBD1 is a possible D gene (5 bases). The CDR3 extends over 14 amino acids. V was pared by 6 bases and J by 8 bases, with 19 bases between. The germline V gene has CDR1 SNHLY and CDR2 FYNNEI. Drawing the rest from reference TRBV2 and TRBJ1-1, the complete variable domain is EPEVTQTPSHQVTQMGQEVILRCVPISNHLYFYWYRQILGQKVEFLVSFYNNEISEKSEIFDDQFSVERPDGSNFTLKIRSTKLEDSAMYFCASRVLVPGPEAFFGQGTRLTVV.

The chain joins TRBV2 to TRBJ1-1; D is unresolved. Trimming took off 3 bases at V and 7 bases at J, with 3 bases between the two ends. This CDR3 spans 10 amino acids. Germline assignment: CDR1 SNHLY and CDR2 FYNNEI. In nucleotides, the CDR3 is TGTGCCAGCAGTGATAGTGAAGCTTTCTTT. It codes for CASSDSEAFF.

Ten or more counts support this clonotype. The rearrangement links TRBV5-1 to TRBJ2-3, with D perhaps matching TRBD2 (5 bases). Trimming pared 5 bases from V and 6 bases from J, leaving 19 bases between. CDR3 length: 15 amino acids. Germline-derived CDR1 and CDR2 are SGHRS and YFSETQ. This CDR3 is CASSREGRGLDTQYF. CDR3 sequence (DNA): TGCGCCAGCAGTAGGGAAGGACGCGGGCTGGATACGCAGTATTTT.

Many counts were recorded for this clonotype. The chain joins TRBV21-1 to TRBJ2-1; the table gives TRBD1 as D, unverified against the DNA. TRBV21-1 is deemed a pseudogene. The CDR3 sequence is 13 residues long. The CDR3 loop reads CASSKVEGNEQFF. The CDR3 DNA reads as TGTGCCAGCAGCAAAGTAGAGGGGAATGAGCAGTTCTTC.

This chain connects TRBV5-5 to TRBJ1-2; 8 bases fit TRBD1. The ends lost 3 bases at V and 7 bases at J; junction bases unmatched: 5. CDR3 size: 13 residues. Germline CDR1 SGHKS, CDR2 YYEKEE (reference sequence). CDR3: CASSSTDRAGYTF. CDR3 nucleotides: TGTGCCAGCAGCTCGACGGACAGGGCTGGCTACACCTTC.

Many counts were recorded for this clonotype. CDR3: CASSVDGRIGNEQFF. Written as DNA, the CDR3 is TGTGCCAGCAGCGTAGACGGGAGGATAGGTAATGAGCAGTTCTTC. The rearrangement joins TRBV9 to TRBJ2-1, with 7 bases lining up with TRBD2. The V and J ends lost 0 bases and 7 bases, in that order; junction bases with no gene match: 7. The CDR3 is 15 residues long. Germline-derived CDR1 and CDR2 are SGDLS and YYNGEE.

The CDR3 sequence is CASSTGPTNEKLFF. The CDR3 DNA is TGTGCCAGCAGTACAGGACCAACTAATGAAAAACTGTTTTTT. This sequence joins TRBV6-5 and TRBJ1-4; tentative D call: TRBD1 (5 bases). The CDR3 runs 14 residues. V lost 5 bases, J lost 0 bases, and 7 bases lay in between. Germline CDR1 is MNHEY and CDR2 is SVGAGI.

The chain combines TRBV7-2 with TRBJ2-2; D might be TRBD2 (6 bases). CDR1 and CDR2 from the germline V gene are SGHTA and FQGNSA. The CDR3 contains 16 residues. The V end lost 1 base, the J end lost 4 bases, and 13 bases lay between the germline ends. CDR3 in DNA: TGTGCCAGCAGCTTAGGGTCGGGAGTCGGCACCGGGGAGCTGTTTTTT. This gives the protein CASSLGSGVGTGELFF.

This clonotype showed up just a few times. V gene TRBV5-1 combines with J gene TRBJ1-6; D is uncertain. This CDR3 has 13 amino acids. V was shortened by 3 bases and J by 7 bases, with 8 bases between the two germline ends. From germline, CDR1 is SGHRS and CDR2 YFSETQ. The CDR3 DNA reads as TGCGCCAGCAGCTCCCGACCAAATTCACCCCTCCACTTT. Encoded protein: CASSSRPNSPLHF.

This clonotype was counted ten times or more. V is TRBV20-1 and J is TRBJ1-6; D may be TRBD1 (5 bases). Germline CDR1 DFQATT, CDR2 SNEGSKA (reference sequence). CDR3 length: 15 residues. Trimming took 3 bases from V and 7 from J, leaving 16 bases between them. The chain's CDR3 is CSASSGYSGNSPLHF. CDR3 coding DNA: TGCAGTGCTAGTTCAGGGTACTCAGGAAATTCACCCCTCCACTTT.

This clonotype was counted a single time. V and J are TRBV2 and TRBJ2-3; D is unresolved. The germline V gene has CDR1 SNHLY and CDR2 FYNNEI. The V end lost 9 bases, the J end lost 0 bases, and 10 bases lay between the germline ends. The CDR3 loop spans 13 amino acids. The CDR3 protein is CARNPTSTDTQYF. For the CDR3, the DNA is TGTGCCAGAAACCCGACGAGCACAGATACGCAGTATTTT.

This clonotype was counted ten times or more. The chain uses TRBV29-1 and TRBJ1-2, with 10 bases identical to TRBD1. This CDR3 is 15 amino acids long. With V trimmed by 4 bases and J by 1 base, 6 bases remained unmatched. CDR1 and CDR2 from the germline V gene are SQVTM and ANQGSEA. The CDR3 region has the DNA TGCAGCGTTGCTTGGACAGGGGGTGGTAACTATGGCTACACCTTC. Its translation is CSVAWTGGGNYGYTF.

Only a few counts were recorded for this clonotype. This chain joins TRBV27 and TRBJ2-3, with 7 bases lining up with TRBD1. The germline V gene has CDR1 MNHEY and CDR2 SMNVEV (reference sequence). V shed 3 bases and J 0 bases; nucleotides not matched to a gene: 9. The CDR3 is 17 amino acids. The DNA for the CDR3 is TGTGCCAGCAGTTTGGGGTTTAAGGGGGCTAGCACAGATACGCAGTATTTT. It translates to CASSLGFKGASTDTQYF.

This clonotype was counted many times. This CDR3 reads CASSFLEITEAFF. For the CDR3, the DNA is TGTGCCAGCAGCTTCCTTGAAATCACTGAAGCTTTCTTT. The chain recombines TRBV7-9 with TRBJ1-1; D gene unclear. The CDR3 runs 13 residues. The ends were cut back, 3 bases at V and 4 bases at J, with 9 bases in the middle. Per the germline V gene, CDR1 is SEHNR and CDR2 is FQNEAQ (reference sequence).

This clonotype has a count of ten or more. The chain joins TRBV12-3 or TRBV12-4 to TRBJ2-1, with TRBD1 as a possible D gene (6 bases). The CDR3 totals 15 residues. Trimming shortened V by 5 bases and J by 7 bases, and 18 bases separated the two germline ends. The CDR3 here is CASSNAGQKRNEQFF. The CDR3 nucleotides are TGTGCCAGCAGTAACGCAGGACAGAAAAGGAATGAGCAGTTCTTC.

This clonotype showed up many times. The chain joins TRBV20-1 to TRBJ2-5; TRBD2 matches at 7 bases. This CDR3 contains 13 residues. V was clipped by 6 bases and J by 2 bases; unmatched bases: 6. Germline CDR1 DFQATT, CDR2 SNEGSKA (reference sequence). Here the CDR3 reads CSAELAPQETQYF. CDR3 DNA sequence: TGCAGTGCAGAACTAGCGCCGCAAGAGACCCAGTACTTC.